Below, 24 T cell receptor beta chains from the same sample are listed, as sequenced in a study of regulatory T cells in long-lasting Graves disease. Time point meaning: newly diagnosed GD, antithyroid drugs for less than 3 months. RNA isolated from PBMCs was used to make the TCR library. HTBI primers from iRepertoire and Arm-PCR of CDR3 regions yielded the TCR beta libraries. TCRdb re-called the multiplex PCR reads through MiXCR, storing one row per CDR3 protein. Among hundreds of thousands of distinct CDR3 sequences listed, approximately 16% were seen once. These data also featured in a second study, about T cells in Graves' hyperthyroidism and ophthalmopathy.

The source material was peripheral blood mononuclear cells (PBMCs), sampled at new diagnosis, from a patient treated with antithyroid drugs. The receptors shown here come from a woman aged 30 to 39 with Graves disease.

This clonotype was observed many times. The chain combines TRBV12-3 or TRBV12-4 with TRBJ1-2; D ambiguous. The CDR3 runs 13 residues. V was trimmed by 2 bases and J by 2 bases, leaving 6 bases between them. In DNA, the CDR3 is TGTGCCAGCAGTTTATGGCAGAACTATGGCTACACCTTC. Residues: CASSLWQNYGYTF.

This clonotype was counted at least ten times. V usage is TRBV19 and J usage is TRBJ2-5, with D unclear. Per germline, CDR1 LNHDA and CDR2 SQIVND (reference sequence). V lost 1 base and J 2 bases, leaving 11 bases between the germline ends. The CDR3 is 15 residues long. The CDR3 DNA follows: TGTGCCAGTAGTATAGGTTCCGGCAGACAAGAGACCCAGTACTTC. Protein sequence: CASSIGSGRQETQYF.

The rearrangement links TRBV10-2 to TRBJ1-6, with D possibly TRBD1 on 5 matching bases. Trimming took 2 bases from V and 8 from J, leaving 7 bases between them. The CDR3 consists of 13 residues. CDR1 is WSHSY, CDR2 SAAADI, per germline. As DNA, the CDR3 is TGCGCCAGCAGTGAGGTAGGGGATTCACCCCTCCACTTT. It specifies CASSEVGDSPLHF.

Here the CDR3 reads CASSVTQNSGKGTDTQYF. CDR3 nucleotides: TGTGCCAGCAGCGTAACCCAAAATAGCGGGAAGGGGACAGATACGCAGTATTTT. The rearrangement uses TRBV9 and TRBJ2-3; TRBD2 matches 8 bases. There are 18 residues in the CDR3. The germline gives CDR1 SGDLS, CDR2 YYNGEE. V dropped 1 base and J dropped 3; count of bases not matched to a gene: 13.

This clonotype was seen more than once but under ten times. The chain combines TRBV29-1 with TRBJ2-1, with a weak D call TRBD2 (5 bases). Trimming removed 1 base from V and 8 bases from J, with 9 bases in between. Germline-derived CDR1 and CDR2 are SQVTM and ANQGSEA. CDR3 size: 12 residues. DNA for the CDR3: TGCAGCGTTGAAGGGGAGTCCCATGAGCAGTTCTTC. Translated, it gives CSVEGESHEQFF.

This clonotype was detected ten times or more. This chain uses TRBV20-1 with TRBJ1-3; D is possibly TRBD1 (6 bases). CDR3 length: 14 amino acids. The V and J ends lost 3 bases and 4 bases respectively, with 13 bases between them. Per the germline V gene, CDR1 is DFQATT and CDR2 is SNEGSKA (reference sequence). The CDR3 region is CSASPGQFGNTIYF. In DNA form, the CDR3 reads TGCAGTGCTAGTCCCGGACAGTTCGGAAACACCATATATTTT.

A word on this clonotype: This may come from a read error, since a much larger clone is one base off. This chain joins TRBV7-2 and TRBJ2-7, with TRBD1 matching over 8 bases. Germline V gene lookup returns CDR1 SGHTA and CDR2 FQGNSA. The CDR3 is 15 residues long. V was clipped by 0 bases and J by 3 bases; unmatched bases: 4. The CDR3 is CASSLAGQDRYEQYF. As DNA, the CDR3 is TGTGCCAGCAGCTTAGCGGGACAGGACCGCTACGAGCAGTACTTC.

This clonotype has at least ten counts. The rearrangement links TRBV28 to TRBJ1-6; no firm D call. Germline assignment: CDR1 MDHEN and CDR2 SYDVKM. The CDR3 runs to 15 residues. The V end lost 3 bases, the J end lost 8 bases, and 14 bases lay between the germline ends. CDR3 nucleotides: TGTGCCAGCAGTTTGAGTGGACCGCCGTATTCACCCCTCCACTTT. Amino acid sequence: CASSLSGPPYSPLHF.

This clonotype was counted many times. V usage is TRBV12-3 or TRBV12-4 and J usage is TRBJ2-1, with no clear D. Trimming stripped 6 bases from V and 9 bases from J, with 9 bases between. This CDR3 region has 11 residues. The DNA of the CDR3 is TGTGCCAGCAGCCATTTACGTGAGCAGTTCTTC. Its translation: CASSHLREQFF.

V usage is TRBV12-3 or TRBV12-4 and J usage is TRBJ1-5, with 7 bases identical to TRBD1. The CDR3 is 15 amino acids. Trimming took 1 base from V and 4 from J; bases not matched to a gene: 4. The CDR3 bases are TGTGCCAGCAGTTTAGAGGACAGGAGAAATCAGCCCCAGCATTTT. Protein product: CASSLEDRRNQPQHF.

The gene calls are TRBV15 and TRBJ1-5, with 9 bases lining up with TRBD1. Germline assignment: CDR1 LNHNV and CDR2 YYDKDF (reference sequence). The ends lost 5 bases at V and 5 bases at J; junction bases unmatched: 7. This CDR3 is built from 15 residues. The CDR3 protein is CATSGLTGGYQPQHF. The DNA for the CDR3 is TGTGCCACCAGCGGTTTGACAGGGGGATATCAGCCCCAGCATTTT. Complete variable domain (other parts from reference TRBV15 and TRBJ1-5): DAMVIQNPRYQVTQFGKPVTLSCSQTLNHNVMYWYQQKSSQAPKLLFHYYDKDFNNEADTPDNFQSRRPNTSFCFLDIRSPGLGDTAMYLCATSGLTGGYQPQHFGDGTRLSIL.

Ten or more counts support this clonotype. This chain joins TRBV29-1 and TRBJ2-5, with 8 bases lining up with TRBD2. V lost 8 bases, J lost 5 bases, and 7 bases stayed unmatched. Per germline, CDR1 SQVTM and CDR2 ANQGSEA. CDR3 size: 12 residues. The CDR3 DNA reads TGCAGCCTCCGGGGGGGCGAGGAGACCCAGTACTTC. Its translation is CSLRGGEETQYF.

This clonotype was seen more than once but under ten times. The rearrangement joins TRBV7-2 to TRBJ1-3, with a tentative D call TRBD1 (6 bases). V lost 5 bases and J 2 bases, leaving 10 bases between the germline ends. Germline V gives CDR1 SGHTA, CDR2 FQGNSA. The CDR3 runs 14 residues. In nucleotides, the CDR3 is TGTGCCAGCAGCGCGGACAGCGCTGGAAACACCATATATTTT. Translating gives CASSADSAGNTIYF.

This clonotype has ten or more counts. The rearrangement uses TRBV28 and TRBJ2-7; 9 bases are a match to TRBD1. CDR1 is MDHEN, CDR2 SYDVKM, per germline. Germline trimming cut 8 bases from V and 2 bases from J; bases unmatched to any gene: 4. This CDR3 contains 13 residues. The CDR3 spells CASSGQGTYEQYF. CDR3 DNA: TGTGCCAGCTCGGGACAGGGTACCTACGAGCAGTACTTC.

Many counts were recorded for this clonotype. The rearrangement joins TRBV5-1 to TRBJ2-1, with a tentative D call TRBD1 (5 bases). Germline CDR1 SGHRS, CDR2 YFSETQ. CDR3 length: 14 amino acids. Trimming shortened V by 0 bases and J by 9 bases, and 13 bases separated the two germline ends. CDR3 DNA: TGCGCCAGCAGCTTGGAGGCAGGGCTGGGTGAGCAGTTCTTC. It encodes CASSLEAGLGEQFF.

This clonotype was seen many times. V gene TRBV6-1 combines with J gene TRBJ2-7, with D unclear. The CDR3 spans 14 residues. The germline V gene has CDR1 MNHNS and CDR2 SASEGT. Trimming took off 6 bases at V and 0 bases at J, with 12 bases between the two ends. CDR3 DNA sequence: TGTGCCAGCAGCCTTTCGACGGACTCCTACGAGCAGTACTTC. Translated, it gives CASSLSTDSYEQYF.

This clonotype has a handful of counts. The chain employs TRBV5-4 and TRBJ2-5; 9 positions match TRBD2. Germline V gene data show CDR1 as SGHNT and CDR2 as YYREEE (reference sequence). This CDR3 spans 13 amino acids. J gave up 3 bases and V 4 bases, and 1 base lay outside the gene matches. CDR3 nucleotide sequence: TGTGCCAGCAGCGCGGGGGGGAAAGAGACCCAGTACTTC. Translation: CASSAGGKETQYF.

This clonotype was found many times. V usage is TRBV28 and J usage is TRBJ2-7; 9 nucleotides align to TRBD2. Germline V gives CDR1 MDHEN, CDR2 SYDVKM. V lost 6 bases and J lost 5; bases outside the gene matches: 8. This CDR3 has 14 residues. CDR3 in amino acids: CASSPPSGAHEQYF. CDR3 nucleotides: TGTGCCAGCAGCCCCCCTAGCGGGGCCCACGAGCAGTACTTC. The full variable domain, its missing parts supplied by reference TRBV28 and TRBJ2-7, is DVKVTQSSRYLVKRTGEKVFLECVQDMDHENMFWYRQDPGLGLRLIYFSYDVKMKEKGDIPEGYSVSREKKERFSLILESASTNQTSMYLCASSPPSGAHEQYFGPGTRLTVT.

This clonotype appeared a few times. The gene calls are TRBV10-2 and TRBJ2-3; 9 positions match TRBD1. The germline CDR1 and CDR2 sequences are WSHSY and SAAADI. The CDR3 consists of 15 residues. Unmatched junction bases numbered 8, after V lost 4 bases and J lost 6 bases. The CDR3 is CASSADRGGEDTQYF. CDR3 DNA sequence: TGCGCCAGCAGTGCGGACAGGGGAGGGGAGGATACGCAGTATTTT.

CDR3: CASSFRRMNTEAFF. The CDR3 DNA is TGTGCCAGCAGTTTCAGGAGGATGAACACTGAAGCTTTCTTT. The rearrangement uses TRBV12-3 or TRBV12-4 and TRBJ1-1; D remains unclear. This CDR3 is 14 amino acids long. V was cut by 3 bases and J by 0 bases, with 8 bases left in between.

This clonotype turned up a few times. V gene TRBV12-3 or TRBV12-4 combines with J gene TRBJ2-2, with D possibly TRBD2 on 5 matching bases. This CDR3 is 13 amino acids long. With 7 bases removed from V and 8 bases from J, the gap between germline ends came to 14 bases. The CDR3 is CASTLGLGGELFF. The CDR3 nucleotides are TGTGCCAGCACTCTCGGACTCGGAGGGGAGCTGTTTTTT.

This clonotype was counted many times. The chain is built from TRBV20-1 and TRBJ2-3; 7 bases map to TRBD1. V was clipped by 0 bases and J by 5 bases; unmatched bases: 8. The CDR3 length is 15 residues. Germline-derived CDR1 and CDR2 are DFQATT and SNEGSKA (reference sequence). The CDR3, as DNA: TGCAGTGCTAGAGACGACAGGGCCGGGCAAGATACGCAGTATTTT. Amino acids: CSARDDRAGQDTQYF.

The chain links TRBV15 to TRBJ1-2; 7 nucleotides align to TRBD1. The germline V gene has CDR1 LNHNV and CDR2 YYDKDF (reference sequence). This CDR3 comprises 14 residues. V was clipped by 3 bases and J by 5 bases; unmatched bases: 6. The CDR3 region has the DNA TGTGCCACCAGCAGGTCTACAGGGGATTATGGCTACACCTTC. It yields the protein CATSRSTGDYGYTF.

As to this clonotype: Since a much larger clone is just one base distant, this may be a read error. The chain uses TRBV6-9 and TRBJ2-5; 9 nucleotides match TRBD2. Germline-derived CDR1 and CDR2 are MNHGY and SVAAGI. CDR3 length: 14 residues. The CDR3 DNA follows: TGTGCCGGCAGTTGGGCGGGAGGGCATGAGACCCAGTACTTC. Translating it yields CAGSWAGGHETQYF.